The clone carrying this TCR beta chain has more than one count but fewer than ten. Its antigen is unknown. Germline CDR1 reads MNHEY; CDR2 reads SMNVEV (reference sequence). The CDR3 sequence is 13 residues long. Trimming stripped 6 bases from V and 1 base from J, with 8 bases between. The data were obtained in a study of T cell repertoires in cytomegalovirus infection. Looking at the study overall: A matching HLA type, together with CMV infection, was signaled by public TCR beta signatures.

In TCRdb, the reads were re-called with MiXCR into one record per CDR3 protein. The sample holds approximately 1,000,000 distinct CDR3 sequences, around 32% seen once. The chain is built from TRBV27 and TRBJ2-3, with D uncertain. The sequence was collected from a human donor in good health (CMV status not recorded). Some clones in this sample may be carry-over from other donors' samples. The input for sequencing was cultured CD8+ T cells from PBMCs, taken from culture after CMV antigen stimulation. The CDR3 bases are TGTGCCAGCAGCCCCTTCGGCACAGATACGCAGTATTTT. It yields the protein CASSPFGTDTQYF.